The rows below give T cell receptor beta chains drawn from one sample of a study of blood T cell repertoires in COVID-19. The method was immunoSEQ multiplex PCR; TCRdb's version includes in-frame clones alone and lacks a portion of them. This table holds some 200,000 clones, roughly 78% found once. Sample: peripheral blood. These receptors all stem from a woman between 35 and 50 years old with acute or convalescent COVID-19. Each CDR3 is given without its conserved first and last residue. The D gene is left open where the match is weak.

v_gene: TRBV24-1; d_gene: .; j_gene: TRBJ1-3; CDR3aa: ATSRPGGNTIY
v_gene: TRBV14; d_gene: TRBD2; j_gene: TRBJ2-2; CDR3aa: ASSQVIRAGVYNTGELF
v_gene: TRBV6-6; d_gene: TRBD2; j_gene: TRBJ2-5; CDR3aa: ASTSTGGGREETQY
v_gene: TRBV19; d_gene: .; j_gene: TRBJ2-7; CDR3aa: ASSISGEQY
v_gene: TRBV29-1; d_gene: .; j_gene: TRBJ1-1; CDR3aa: SVEGAQGTEAF
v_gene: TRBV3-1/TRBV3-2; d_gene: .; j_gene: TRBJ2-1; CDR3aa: ASSQVRGPPSEQF
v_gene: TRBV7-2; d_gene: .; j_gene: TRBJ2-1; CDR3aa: ASSLQLGGSDEQF
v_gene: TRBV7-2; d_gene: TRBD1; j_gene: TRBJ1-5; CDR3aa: ASSLAMAGGYQPQH
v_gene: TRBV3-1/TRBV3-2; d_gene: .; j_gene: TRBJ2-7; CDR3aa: ASSQDNGAYEQY
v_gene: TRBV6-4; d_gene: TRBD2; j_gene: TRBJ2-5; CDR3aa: ASSLSGGGQETQY
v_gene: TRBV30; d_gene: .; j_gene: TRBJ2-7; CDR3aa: AWSSQGQGIDEQY
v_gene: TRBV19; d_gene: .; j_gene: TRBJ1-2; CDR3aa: ASSEVAGRYGYT